These T cell receptor beta chains were read from a single sample in a study of blood T cells in healthy people across ages. A single record per CDR3 protein comes from TCRdb applying MiXCR to the 5' RACE reads. The sample holds about 800,000 distinct CDR3 sequences, approximately 25% seen once. The same specimen was also included in a second study, on T cells of mothers and their children.

Sample: blood. These receptor sequences come from a boy aged 10-17 years in good health. CDR3s include the opening cysteine and the closing phenylalanine or tryptophan. D genes are given only for firm matches. The size of a clone is reported for some rows only, either as once, few or many, or as a class for expanded clones.

size	D	V	J	CDR3	DNA
-	-	TRBV2	TRBJ1-2	CASSVIYGYTF	TGTGCCAGCAGTGTCATCTATGGCTACACCTTC
-	-	TRBV29-1	TRBJ2-3	CSVESQGGLADTQYF	TGCAGCGTTGAATCACAGGGAGGTTTGGCAGATACGCAGTATTTT
-	TRBD1	TRBV12-3/TRBV12-4	TRBJ1-2	CASSNSGAGGRGYTF	TGTGCCAGCAGTAACTCCGGGGCAGGGGGCCGTGGCTACACCTTC
-	-	TRBV7-9	TRBJ2-3	CASSWPAELGTDTQYF	TGTGCCAGCAGCTGGCCAGCTGAACTAGGCACAGATACGCAGTATTTT
-	TRBD1	TRBV27	TRBJ2-7	CASSLQGQSYEQYF	TGTGCCAGCAGTTTACAGGGACAGTCCTACGAGCAGTACTTC
-	-	TRBV4-2	TRBJ2-1	CASSPLWGGSSYNEQFF	TGTGCCAGCAGCCCCCTATGGGGAGGAAGCTCCTACAATGAGCAGTTCTTC
few	-	TRBV29-1	TRBJ1-2	CSVPTGGAGYTF	TGCAGCGTCCCCACGGGAGGGGCAGGCTACACCTTC
-	-	TRBV20-1	TRBJ2-7	CSAREFLRASYEQYF	TGCAGTGCTAGAGAGTTCCTTCGCGCTTCCTACGAGCAGTACTTC
-	-	TRBV6-5	TRBJ1-6	CASSYRGGQNSPLHF	TGTGCCAGCAGTTACCGGGGGGGCCAGAATTCACCCCTCCACTTT
-	TRBD2	TRBV27	TRBJ2-7	CASSQLAGGPQGYEQYF	TGTGCCAGCAGCCAACTAGCGGGAGGGCCCCAGGGGTACGAGCAGTACTTC
few	-	TRBV18	TRBJ1-3	CASSPRSTGSSGNTIYF	TGTGCCAGCTCACCCCGATCAACAGGATCCTCTGGAAACACCATATATTTT
few	-	TRBV29-1	TRBJ2-3	CSVSRETPDTQYF	TGCAGCGTTTCCCGGGAGACCCCAGATACGCAGTATTTT
few	-	TRBV6-2/TRBV6-3	TRBJ2-7	CASRKGGRSYEQYF	TGTGCCAGCAGAAAGGGGGGGCGATCCTACGAGCAGTACTTC
-	-	TRBV6-2/TRBV6-3	TRBJ2-7	CASGSRLTYEQYF	TGTGCCAGCGGCTCGCGCCTTACCTACGAGCAGTACTTC
-	-	TRBV29-1	TRBJ1-1	CSVGVGLNTEAFF	TGCAGCGTAGGGGTGGGGCTGAACACTGAAGCTTTCTTT
-	-	TRBV19	TRBJ1-1	CASSIDLDSMNTEAFF	TGTGCCAGTAGTATAGATCTCGACAGCATGAACACTGAAGCTTTCTTT
few	-	TRBV12-3/TRBV12-4	TRBJ2-4	CASSLLGGENIQYF	TGTGCCAGCAGCCTACTGGGAGGAGAAAACATTCAGTACTTC
-	TRBD1	TRBV4-3	TRBJ2-7	CASSQEVDRGEEQYF	TGCGCCAGCAGCCAAGAAGTGGACAGGGGTGAGGAGCAGTACTTC
-	-	TRBV6-5	TRBJ1-2	CASTREVSGGYTF	TGTGCCAGCACCAGGGAGGTCAGTGGGGGCTACACCTTC
few	TRBD2	TRBV7-8	TRBJ2-1	CASSFGGVFNEQFF	TGTGCCAGCAGCTTTGGGGGGGTTTTTAATGAGCAGTTCTTC
-	-	TRBV5-6	TRBJ2-2	CASSLVVGVGTGELFF	TGTGCCAGCAGCTTGGTGGTGGGAGTAGGCACCGGGGAGCTGTTTTTT
few	TRBD2	TRBV29-1	TRBJ2-2	CSVEGLAGVSTGELFF	TGCAGCGTTGAGGGACTAGCGGGAGTAAGCACCGGGGAGCTGTTTTTT
-	TRBD1	TRBV12-3/TRBV12-4	TRBJ1-2	CASSISGTVYGYTF	TGTGCCAGCAGTATATCCGGGACAGTTTATGGCTACACCTTC
-	-	TRBV10-3	TRBJ2-7	CAIGASYAYEQYF	TGTGCCATCGGGGCGTCGTACGCCTACGAGCAGTACTTC
-	-	TRBV6-1	TRBJ1-1	CASSERRDGGEAFF	TGTGCCAGCAGTGAACGGAGGGACGGGGGTGAAGCTTTCTTT
few	TRBD2	TRBV6-5	TRBJ2-3	CASSYSIIAGAADTQYF	TGTGCCAGCAGTTACTCCATAATAGCGGGAGCCGCAGATACGCAGTATTTT
-	TRBD2	TRBV7-2	TRBJ2-7	CASSTLAGDHYEQYF	TGTGCCAGCAGCACCCTAGCGGGGGACCACTACGAGCAGTACTTC
few	-	TRBV6-2/TRBV6-3	TRBJ2-1	CASTASISGEQFF	TGTGCCAGCACCGCCTCCATTAGTGGTGAGCAGTTCTTC
few	-	TRBV12-3/TRBV12-4	TRBJ2-7	CASSFGAVRGGGEQYF	TGTGCCAGCAGTTTTGGTGCGGTCAGGGGTGGGGGCGAGCAGTACTTC
-	-	TRBV5-1	TRBJ2-7	CASSLEGTSYEQYF	TGCGCCAGCAGCTTGGAAGGGACCTCCTACGAGCAGTACTTC
-	TRBD2	TRBV7-9	TRBJ2-7	CASSLELAASYEQYF	TGTGCCAGCAGCTTAGAACTAGCGGCGTCCTACGAGCAGTACTTC
-	-	TRBV29-1	TRBJ1-4	CSVRGDATNEKLFF	TGCAGCGTCCGGGGAGATGCAACTAATGAAAAACTGTTTTTT
-	-	TRBV7-9	TRBJ1-2	CASSPSGQLDYGYTF	TGTGCCAGCAGCCCATCCGGACAGTTGGACTATGGCTACACCTTC
-	-	TRBV29-1	TRBJ2-5	CSSKPSGLDQETQYF	TGCAGTTCGAAGCCCAGCGGACTCGACCAAGAGACCCAGTACTTC
-	TRBD2	TRBV4-3	TRBJ2-5	CAGSQSYSGGGQQTQYF	TGCGCCGGCAGCCAATCGTATAGCGGGGGGGGACAACAGACCCAGTACTTC
-	TRBD2	TRBV4-3	TRBJ2-4	CASSQDWVAGGKNIQYF	TGCGCCAGCAGCCAAGATTGGGTAGCGGGAGGCAAAAACATTCAGTACTTC
-	-	TRBV6-6	TRBJ2-5	CATQGWTHQETQYF	TGTGCCACCCAGGGGTGGACACACCAAGAGACCCAGTACTTC
few	-	TRBV6-2/TRBV6-3	TRBJ2-7	CASRGTLSSYEQYF	TGTGCCAGCAGGGGGACACTGAGCTCCTACGAGCAGTACTTC
-	-	TRBV12-3/TRBV12-4	TRBJ1-1	CASSRDLTGTEAFF	TGTGCCAGCAGCCGGGACCTAACAGGGACTGAAGCTTTCTTT
-	-	TRBV29-1	TRBJ2-3	CSVDGDGGDGTQYF	TGCAGCGTTGATGGGGACGGAGGGGATGGTACGCAGTATTTT
-	-	TRBV29-1	TRBJ2-1	CSVEAGNGYNEQFF	TGCAGCGTTGAAGCGGGAAACGGGTACAATGAGCAGTTCTTC
-	-	TRBV12-3/TRBV12-4	TRBJ1-1	CVSSVWTGNTEAFF	TGTGTCAGCAGCGTCTGGACGGGGAACACTGAAGCTTTCTTT
few	-	TRBV9	TRBJ1-1	CASSVGGGAGAFF	TGTGCCAGCAGCGTAGGGGGCGGCGCGGGAGCTTTCTTT
-	-	TRBV5-1	TRBJ2-1	CASSSPAMSSYNEQFF	TGCGCCAGCAGCTCGCCGGCCATGAGCTCCTACAATGAGCAGTTCTTC
few	-	TRBV5-6	TRBJ2-2	CASRETGNTGELFF	TGTGCCAGCAGGGAGACAGGGAACACCGGGGAGCTGTTTTTT
few	TRBD2	TRBV6-2/TRBV6-3	TRBJ2-5	CASSQRTSGNQETQYF	TGTGCCAGCAGTCAGAGGACTAGCGGGAATCAAGAGACCCAGTACTTC
few	-	TRBV29-1	TRBJ2-7	CSVFRGNSYEQYF	TGCAGCGTTTTCCGAGGGAACTCCTACGAGCAGTACTTC
-	-	TRBV6-2/TRBV6-3	TRBJ1-5	CASSYSTVGQPQHF	TGTGCCAGCAGTTACTCGACTGTAGGTCAGCCCCAGCATTTT
-	-	TRBV7-6	TRBJ2-2	CASIPGGLNTGELFF	TGTGCCAGCATCCCGGGGGGCCTGAACACCGGGGAGCTGTTTTTT
many	-	TRBV7-8	TRBJ2-5	CASMAYGWFQETQYF	TGTGCCAGCATGGCCTACGGGTGGTTCCAAGAGACCCAGTACTTC
-	-	TRBV7-9	TRBJ1-4	CASSRTQEEKLFF	TGTGCCAGCTCAAGAACGCAGGAGGAAAAACTGTTTTTT
few	-	TRBV29-1	TRBJ2-2	CSVVENTGELFF	TGCAGCGTTGTTGAGAACACCGGGGAGCTGTTTTTT
few	-	TRBV20-1	TRBJ2-1	CSARGREFSYNEQFF	TGCAGTGCTAGAGGAAGGGAGTTCTCCTACAATGAGCAGTTCTTC